This T cell receptor (beta chain) was recorded in a study of blood T cell repertoires in COVID-19. Study information: Donors in the United States, Italy and Spain gave samples during acute or convalescent COVID-19. The cDNA or gDNA used as material had been derived from T cells, B-cell-depleted T cells, or PBMCs.

As originally analysed: Amplifying reference gene primers gave estimates of nucleated cell counts. The data were produced by immunoSEQ multiplex PCR, yet TCRdb's version contains in-frame clones alone and is incomplete. From that table come the V and J calls and clone size; the DNA was used to work out D and trimming. The sample yields 170,000 or so clones, roughly 77% seen once. The CDR3 contains 13 residues. Deletions cut 3 bases from V and 0 bases from J, with 3 bases between. The sequence came from a man in his 70s with active or convalescent COVID-19. This rearrangement joins TRBV12-3 or TRBV12-4 to TRBJ2-1; unclear D gene. Material for sequencing was peripheral blood. The CDR3 loop is CASSLSSYNEQFF. CDR3 in DNA: TGTGCCAGCAGTTTGAGCTCCTACAATGAGCAGTTCTTC.